A single sample is the source of the 6 T cell receptor beta chains below, sequenced in a study of STAT5B mutations in CD4+ large granular lymphocyte leukemia. The method was immunoSEQ multiplex PCR; TCRdb's version includes in-frame clones alone and lacks a portion of them. The table includes some 30,000 clones, 74% detected once. The sequenced sample consisted of CD4+ T cells from blood buffy coats. The source of these receptors is a human donor in good health.

The chain joins TRBV6-6 to TRBJ1-5; no reliable D call. V gave up 7 bases and J gave up 5 bases, with 12 bases separating them. This CDR3 comprises 13 residues. Per germline, CDR1 MNHNY and CDR2 SVGAGI (reference sequence). CDR3 DNA: TGTGCCAGCACCGGACTAGCGGATCAGCCCCAGCATTTT. The encoded protein is CASTGLADQPQHF.

To note about this clone: Mismatch with germline at one junction end may stem from a read error. This chain links TRBV5-3 with TRBJ1-1, with a tentative D call TRBD1 (6 bases). TRBV5-3 is an open reading frame whose function is uncertain. The CDR3 contains 15 residues. CDR3 coding DNA: TGTGCCAGCAGCTTGAGGTCAGGGGTGGACACTGAAGCTTTCTTT. Protein: CASSLRSGVDTEAFF.

This clone was seen once. The CDR3 DNA reads TGTGCCAGCAGCTTCATAGGACAGGGAAGCGAAAAACTGTTTTTT. Protein product: CASSFIGQGSEKLFF. The V and J genes are TRBV11-2 and TRBJ1-4; 8 nucleotides line up with TRBD1. Trimming at V came to 3 bases and at J to 8 bases, leaving 8 bases not matched to a gene. Germline V gives CDR1 SGHAT, CDR2 FQNNGV. The CDR3 spans 15 residues.

The chain joins TRBV5-4 to TRBJ2-2; possible D gene TRBD2, 6 bases. CDR1 and CDR2 (germline): SGHNT, YYREEE (reference sequence). CDR3 size: 15 residues. The V and J ends lost 3 bases and 2 bases respectively, with 11 bases between them. CDR3 loop: CASSYRDSNTGELFF. DNA for the CDR3: TGTGCCAGCAGCTACCGGGACTCAAACACCGGGGAGCTGTTTTTT.

The V call is TRBV7-6, the J call TRBJ2-1, with 10 bases fitting TRBD2. This CDR3 spans 15 amino acids. Unmatched junction bases numbered 4, after V lost 3 bases and J lost 5 bases. Germline CDR1 is SGHVS and CDR2 is FNYEAQ. The CDR3 here is CASSLAAGGHNEQFF. CDR3 coding DNA: TGTGCCAGCAGCTTGGCAGCGGGAGGGCACAATGAGCAGTTCTTC.

The chain recombines TRBV28 with TRBJ1-2; 8 positions match TRBD1. Per the germline V gene, CDR1 is MDHEN and CDR2 is SYDVKM. J lost 8 bases, V lost 3 bases, and 17 bases had no gene match. The length of the CDR3 is 17 residues. The CDR3: CASSFNNVGQGSGGYTF. The CDR3 nucleotides are TGTGCCAGCAGTTTCAATAATGTCGGACAGGGCTCTGGGGGCTACACCTTC.